This T cell receptor beta chain was profiled in a study of shared clonotypes between healthy human individuals. Study context: Aged between 18 and 49, the donors were a couple of women and three men.

V was clipped by 3 bases and J by 4 bases; unmatched bases: 3. Germline V gives CDR1 SEHNR, CDR2 FQNEAQ (reference sequence). The CDR3 consists of 14 residues. Remarks on this clone: Its antigen remains unidentified.

Using immunoSEQ multiplex PCR, the repertoire was profiled, and TCRdb retains in-frame clones only, with some absent. In the table there are some 2,400,000 clones, approximately 95% of which are singletons. Study results and caveats: The study found lower generation probabilities in non-shared clonotypes than in those shared by all four donors. Clonotype sharing among donors was thought likely to change with sequencing depth. Only blood was sampled, and tissue TCR repertoires likely differ from blood ones.

The sample consisted of naive CD4+ T cells sorted from blood. Subset indicated: CD45RA+ positively selected. The chain is built from TRBV7-9 and TRBJ2-7, with 10 bases aligning to TRBD1. This receptor was taken from a man in his late teens or twenties in good health. The DNA of the CDR3 is TGTGCCAGCAGCTTCGGGACAGGGGTTTACGAGCAGTACTTC. This codes for CASSFGTGVYEQYF. The complete variable domain, with remaining parts taken from reference TRBV7-9 and TRBJ2-7, reads DTGVSQNPRHKITKRGQNVTFRCDPISEHNRLYWYRQTLGQGPEFLTYFQNEAQLEKSRLLSDRFSAERPKGSFSTLEIQRTEQGDSAMYLCASSFGTGVYEQYFGPGTRLTVT.